Presented here are 10 T cell receptor beta chains from one specimen sequenced in a study of T cells after yellow fever vaccination (dated by TCRdb to about 2019). The receptor library was made with 5' RACE. Reads for this sample came from an Illumina NovaSeq 6000. The public reads were quality trimmed at Q25 with fastp and then assembled into clones with MiXCR by TCRdb, keeping productive beta chains. Each entry is one CDR3 protein sequence, shown with its most common DNA and genes. The sample records some 350,000 distinct CDR3 sequences, about 4% of which are singletons. Of the sample, roughly a quarter is held by the ten largest clones. The treatment or condition label corresponds to: live attenuated yellow fever vaccine strain. This material consisted of PBMCs, taken 5 days after the yellow fever booster vaccination. These receptors were collected from a man aged 18-30 years who received the YFV17D yellow fever vaccine.

In its sample, this clonotype was seen many times. The rearrangement links TRBV5-5 to TRBJ1-4, with D tentatively TRBD1 (5 bases). Germline V gives CDR1 SGHKS, CDR2 YYEKEE (reference sequence). The V end lost 2 bases, the J end lost 10 bases, and 21 bases lay between the germline ends. This CDR3 is built from 16 residues. CDR3 protein: CASSFARGGNFGKLFF. The CDR3 DNA is TGTGCCAGCAGCTTCGCGCGGGGGGGGAATTTTGGAAAACTGTTTTTT.

This clonotype was counted between two and nine times. V gene TRBV6-6 combines with J gene TRBJ2-3, with a possible D match to TRBD2 (6 bases). V was trimmed by 5 bases and J by 7 bases, leaving 13 bases between them. The CDR3 is 13 residues long. The germline gives CDR1 MNHNY, CDR2 SVGAGI (reference sequence). The CDR3 DNA reads as TGTGCCAGCAGTCTGCGGGGTCCGAATACGCAGTATTTT. This gives the protein CASSLRGPNTQYF.

V usage is TRBV19 and J usage is TRBJ2-5; D remains ambiguous. Germline assignment: CDR1 LNHDA and CDR2 SQIVND (reference sequence). This CDR3 region has 13 residues. Trimming took 1 base from V and 1 from J, leaving 4 bases between them. The CDR3 sequence is CASSIVFQETQYF. The CDR3 DNA reads as TGTGCCAGTAGTATAGTGTTCCAAGAGACCCAGTACTTC. Complete variable domain (other parts from reference TRBV19 and TRBJ2-5): DGGITQSPKYLFRKEGQNVTLSCEQNLNHDAMYWYRQDPGQGLRLIYYSQIVNDFQKGDIAEGYSVSREKKESFPLTVTSAQKNPTAFYLCASSIVFQETQYFGPGTRLLVL.

This clonotype showed up many times. The chain links TRBV27 to TRBJ2-7, with TRBD1 matching over 11 bases. The germline CDR1 and CDR2 sequences are MNHEY and SMNVEV (reference sequence). V lost 4 bases to trimming and J lost 5 bases; unmatched junction nucleotides: 1. The CDR3 length is 13 residues. CDR3 in DNA: TGTGCCAGCAGTTGGACAGGGGGCCACGAGCAGTACGTC. It yields the protein CASSWTGGHEQYV.

This clonotype was seen more than once but under ten times. The genes are TRBV4-1 and TRBJ2-7; TRBD2 matches at 7 bases. With V trimmed by 4 bases and J by 6 bases, 9 bases remained unmatched. Germline-derived CDR1 and CDR2 are MGHRA and YSYEKL. The CDR3 extends over 14 amino acids. The CDR3 is CASSPLTGGLEQYF. The CDR3 region has the DNA TGCGCCAGCAGCCCGCTAACGGGGGGACTCGAGCAGTACTTC.

In its sample, this clonotype was seen a few times. V usage is TRBV7-9 and J usage is TRBJ2-2, with 7 bases that match TRBD2. The V gene's germline CDR1 is SEHNR and CDR2 FQNEAQ (reference sequence). V gave up 5 bases and J gave up 6 bases; unmatched junction bases: 6. This CDR3 comprises 14 residues. Written as DNA, the CDR3 is TGTGCCAGCAGCACGACTAGCTGGGCCGGGGAGCTGTTTTTT. Translating it yields CASSTTSWAGELFF. The full variable domain, its missing parts supplied by reference TRBV7-9 and TRBJ2-2, is DTGVSQNPRHKITKRGQNVTFRCDPISEHNRLYWYRQTLGQGPEFLTYFQNEAQLEKSRLLSDRFSAERPKGSFSTLEIQRTEQGDSAMYLCASSTTSWAGELFFGEGSRLTVL.

This clonotype was seen repeatedly, ten times or more. The chain uses TRBV5-4 and TRBJ2-5; TRBD1 matches 9 bases. This CDR3 comprises 16 residues. J was trimmed by 2 bases and V by 4 bases; bases with no gene match: 9. Germline V gives CDR1 SGHNT, CDR2 YYREEE (reference sequence). The CDR3: CASSQGQGRGQETQYF. The CDR3 bases are TGTGCCAGCAGCCAGGGACAGGGTAGGGGTCAAGAGACCCAGTACTTC. The full variable domain, in which reference TRBV5-4 and TRBJ2-5 provide the parts outside the CDR3, is ETGVTQSPTHLIKTRGQQVTLRCSSQSGHNTVSWYQQALGQGPQFIFQYYREEENGRGNFPPRFSGLQFPNYSSELNVNALELDDSALYLCASSQGQGRGQETQYFGPGTRLLVL.

This clonotype was detected only a few times. This chain links TRBV30 with TRBJ2-7; possibly TRBD1 for D (6 bases). CDR1 GTSNPN and CDR2 SVGIG come from the germline V gene (reference sequence). This CDR3 is built from 14 residues. V was cut by 5 bases and J by 2 bases, with 16 bases left in between. The CDR3 spells CAWLSGQGTYEQYF. The CDR3 DNA follows: TGTGCCTGGCTCTCGGGTCAGGGGACCTACGAGCAGTACTTC.

The J gene is TRBJ1-6, the V gene TRBV7-9; unclear D gene. Between the trimmed V and J ends, which lost 3 bases and 0 bases, there was a span of 15 bases. The germline V gene has CDR1 SEHNR and CDR2 FQNEAQ (reference sequence). The CDR3 is 18 amino acids. The CDR3 sequence is CASSFLARPSSYNSPLHF. CDR3 in DNA: TGTGCCAGCAGCTTTTTAGCCAGGCCGAGCTCCTATAATTCACCCCTCCACTTT.

This clonotype was observed a few times. The rearrangement joins TRBV20-1 to TRBJ2-7, with D possibly TRBD1 on 6 matching bases. This CDR3 spans 13 amino acids. V lost 2 bases, J lost 1 base, and 9 bases lay in between. Germline V gene lookup returns CDR1 DFQATT and CDR2 SNEGSKA (reference sequence). CDR3 DNA: TGCAGTGCTAGATCGGACAGTTCCTACGAGCAGTACGTC. Encoded protein: CSARSDSSYEQYV.